This T cell receptor beta chain appears in the sequencing data of a study of spatial heterogeneity in lung cancer (dated by TCRdb to the late 2010s). Context from the whole study: Beta-chain transcripts were consistently detected in greater numbers than alpha-chain transcripts, which likely reflects a higher abundance of beta-chain transcripts. In the raw uncorrected reads, each unique combination of TCR and UMI appeared more than ten times on average. The study quantitatively compared TCR alpha and beta repertoires across multiple tumor regions, matched nontumor lung and blood in non-small cell lung cancer. Nonsynonymous mutation counts, determined by whole-exome sequencing of tumor tissue, were related to TCR repertoire features. At surgery, both alpha and beta chains were TCR-sequenced in more than 200 tumor regions, fewer than 65 matched nontumor lung samples and some 60 PBMC samples. Study-level results and caveats: Ubiquitous expanded tumor TCRs were detected in blood more often at tumor resection than at routine follow-up. Confirming at a functional level the hypothesis that regional TCRs recognize regional mutations was considered to require additional single-cell paired TCR alpha and beta sequencing.

Measured from the cysteine to the phenylalanine, the CDR3 is 15 residues long. The retained sequence is limited to the CDR3, 45 bases, with the frame set at the first base. Ends trimmed: V by 3 bases, J by 0 bases; bases unmatched to a gene: 6. Reading the germline V gene (reference sequence) gives CDR1 DFQATT and CDR2 SNEGSKA. Libraries were constructed by 5' RACE. Sequenced on a NextSeq 500. In the TCR library protocol, a unique molecular identifier was attached to each TCR cDNA molecule so that PCR and sequencing errors could be corrected. In the source study's methods: TCR identification, UMI-based error correction and CDR3 extraction were all carried out with Decombinator tools. TCRs above a frequency of 2 per 1,000, corresponding to the top 1% of the tumor frequency distribution, were defined as expanded. Rényi diversity was computed with the R vegan package after subsampling each repertoire 100 times to 5,000 TCRs. CDR3 similarity networks were built from amino acid triplet string-kernel similarity, with CDR3s being connected when pairwise similarity was above 0.82. TCRdb took the public reads, trimmed them with fastp at Q25, ran MiXCR for clone calling and kept in-frame beta chains. For every CDR3 protein sequence, its rows merge into one entry that carries the most common genes and DNA. What appears here as the V and J calls and clone size reflects TCRdb's work, not the paper's. The sample has just under 40,000 distinct CDR3 sequences on record, approximately 5.5% of them singletons. The ten largest make up approximately 10% of the sample.

The label giving this sample's time point can be read as: sample taken at primary tumor resection. Whole RNA extracted from tumor and nontumor lung tissue, or from cryopreserved PBMC samples, was used for TCR sequencing without cell sorting. Donors were some 67 patients with early-stage, untreated non-small cell lung cancer from the lung TRACERx cohort. Only patients with enough RNA available from two or more tumor regions were chosen for TCR sequencing. This clonotype was counted a few times. Which antigen it targets is not known. Base quality data are lacking; no much larger clone is found one base away.

The receptor was derived from a male donor with early-stage non-small cell lung cancer. Sequenced here: PBMCs, sampled at surgery. The chain uses TRBV20-1 and TRBJ2-3; TRBD1 matches 7 bases in the middle. The CDR3 protein is CSASPGQPSTDTQYF. The DNA reads TGCAGTGCTAGCCCGGGACAGCCTAGCACAGATACGCAGTATTTT.